The 28 T cell receptor beta chains presented below share a single source sample, sequenced in a study of blood T cell repertoires in COVID-19. Produced via immunoSEQ multiplex PCR; TCRdb's table is partial and in-frame only. Among approximately 250,000 clones, more than 70% were seen once, and the ten largest hold around 1.3%. Sequencing used PBMCs or T cells enriched from blood (not recorded which). Receptor source: a woman aged 40 to 50 with acute COVID-19.

The gene calls are TRBV10-3 and TRBJ2-1; no reliable D call. The V gene lost 0 bases and the J gene lost 8 bases, with 17 bases spanning the gap. The V gene's germline CDR1 is ENHRY and CDR2 SYGVKD. The CDR3 spans 16 residues. The CDR3 loop reads CAISESWSRDAHEQFF. The CDR3 bases are TGTGCCATCAGTGAGTCGTGGTCGCGTGATGCCCATGAGCAGTTCTTC.

The CDR3 loop is CASSPLYYGYTF. The CDR3 DNA reads as TGTGCCAGCAGCCCACTCTACTATGGCTACACCTTC. The rearrangement uses TRBV28 and TRBJ1-2; unclear D gene. Germline CDR1 MDHEN, CDR2 SYDVKM. This CDR3 spans 12 amino acids. Deletions cut 6 bases from V and 3 bases from J, with 8 bases between.

This chain connects TRBV14 to TRBJ1-1; a possible D gene is TRBD1 (5 bases). The CDR3 totals 13 residues. Germline-derived CDR1 and CDR2 are SGHDN and FVKESK. Deletions cut 10 bases from V and 8 bases from J, with 20 bases between. CDR3 coding DNA: TGTGCCACTTCTCCGTCCAGGGCAGGCGAAGCTTTCTTT. This translates into CATSPSRAGEAFF.

This clone was recorded only once. The rearrangement links TRBV6-5 to TRBJ1-2; 7 nucleotides align to TRBD1. CDR3 length equals 13 residues. V lost 5 bases and J lost 2; bases outside the gene matches: 2. Per germline, CDR1 MNHEY and CDR2 SVGAGI. The CDR3 loop reads CASSTTGNYGYTF. In DNA, the CDR3 is TGTGCCAGCAGTACGACAGGGAACTATGGCTACACCTTC.

The chain has TRBV9 and TRBJ2-3; TRBD1 matches at 7 bases. Germline CDR1 and CDR2: SGDLS and YYNGEE. The CDR3 length is 16 residues. V shed 4 bases and J 0 bases; nucleotides not matched to a gene: 8. CDR3 DNA: TGTGCCAGCAGCCCTCGACAGGGAACTAGCACAGATACGCAGTATTTT. This encodes CASSPRQGTSTDTQYF. The whole variable domain, filled in from reference TRBV9 and TRBJ2-3, reads DSGVTQTPKHLITATGQRVTLRCSPRSGDLSVYWYQQSLDQGLQFLIQYYNGEERAKGNILERFSAQQFPDLHSELNLSSLELGDSALYFCASSPRQGTSTDTQYFGPGTRLTVL.

The chain's CDR3 is CASSSGGGGEQYV. The CDR3 DNA sequence: TGTGCCAGCAGCTCTGGGGGGGGCGGCGAGCAGTACGTC. The V call is TRBV7-2, the J call TRBJ2-7; D might be TRBD2 (7 bases). CDR3 size: 13 residues. V lost 4 bases and J lost 6, with 13 bases in between. Germline V gene lookup returns CDR1 SGHTA and CDR2 FQGNSA.

The chain has TRBV9 and TRBJ2-6; 10 nucleotides align to TRBD1. Losses at the gene ends were 4 bases for V and 1 base for J; bases not matched to a gene: 5. The germline V gene encodes CDR1 SGDLS and CDR2 YYNGEE. CDR3 length equals 17 residues. The CDR3 region is CASSLWGQGSGANVLTF. CDR3 coding DNA: TGTGCCAGCAGCCTCTGGGGACAGGGGTCTGGGGCCAACGTCCTGACTTTC.

This sequence joins TRBV18 and TRBJ2-7; TRBD1 matches 9 bases. The CDR3 sequence is 15 residues long. Germline V gene data show CDR1 as KGHSH and CDR2 as LQKENI. After removal of 5 bases from V and 3 bases from J, the junction contained 8 bases not matched to a gene. The CDR3, as DNA: TGTGCCAGCTCAACCAGTGGACAGGGGATCTACGAGCAGTACTTC. Protein: CASSTSGQGIYEQYF.

The rearrangement links TRBV29-1 to TRBJ2-1; the D is unclear. Germline V gene data show CDR1 as SQVTM and CDR2 as ANQGSEA. The CDR3 is made up of 13 amino acids. Trimming cost V 3 bases and J 8 bases, with 14 bases left between them. CDR3 sequence: CSVDFQRRDEQFF. The CDR3, as DNA: TGCAGCGTTGATTTCCAGCGTCGGGATGAGCAGTTCTTC.

This chain connects TRBV19 to TRBJ2-1; 7 positions match TRBD2. This CDR3 has 18 amino acids. After removal of 5 bases from V and 8 bases from J, the junction contained 21 bases not matched to a gene. Germline V gene lookup returns CDR1 LNHDA and CDR2 SQIVND (reference sequence). The CDR3 DNA reads as TGTGCCAGTAGTTTAGTGAGACTCGACGGGAGGAACCTCCATGAGCAGTTCTTC. Its translation is CASSLVRLDGRNLHEQFF.

CDR3 DNA: TGTGCCAGCAGTGATTCCCCGGACAGGGGTAATCAGCCCCAGCATTTT. Its protein product is CASSDSPDRGNQPQHF. The chain joins TRBV6-1 to TRBJ1-5; TRBD1 matches at 9 bases. CDR3 length: 16 amino acids. V gave up 3 bases and J gave up 4 bases; unmatched junction bases: 7. Germline V gene sequence: CDR1 MNHNS, CDR2 SASEGT.

The rearrangement uses TRBV5-4 and TRBJ2-5; no clear D gene. This CDR3 is built from 14 residues. The V gene lost 9 bases and the J gene lost 0 bases, with 15 bases spanning the gap. Germline V lookup: CDR1 SGHNT, CDR2 YYREEE (reference sequence). The CDR3 nucleotides are TGTGCCACGGCGTTGGGCAGCAACCAAGAGACCCAGTACTTC. Its translation: CATALGSNQETQYF.

The chain uses TRBV27 and TRBJ2-3; D is uncertain. This CDR3 spans 14 amino acids. CDR1 is MNHEY and CDR2 is SMNVEV in the germline V gene (reference sequence). V dropped 3 bases and J dropped 0 bases, with 7 bases sitting between them. The CDR3 loop reads CASSFLESTDTQYF. For the CDR3, the DNA is TGTGCCAGCAGTTTTCTAGAAAGCACAGATACGCAGTATTTT.

The rearrangement links TRBV7-3 to TRBJ2-1; 10 nucleotides agree with TRBD2. J lost 0 bases, V lost 1 base, and 6 bases had no gene match. Looked up from germline, CDR1 is SGHTA and CDR2 is FQGTGA. The CDR3 contains 18 residues. The CDR3 sequence is CASSLRGLAGDSYNEQFF. Written as DNA, the CDR3 is TGTGCCAGCAGCTTAAGAGGGCTAGCGGGAGACTCCTACAATGAGCAGTTCTTC.

The chain couples TRBV6-5 to TRBJ2-7; 7 bases agree with TRBD1. CDR1 MNHEY and CDR2 SVGAGI come from the germline V gene. There are 14 residues in the CDR3. Unmatched junction bases numbered 10, after V lost 5 bases and J lost 6 bases. CDR3 loop: CASSIRQGALEQYF. The CDR3 region has the DNA TGTGCCAGCAGTATTCGACAGGGAGCTCTCGAGCAGTACTTC.

The chain carries TRBV6-6 and TRBJ1-5, with 8 bases lining up with TRBD1. Unmatched junction bases numbered 6, after V lost 9 bases and J lost 2 bases. Per germline, CDR1 MNHNY and CDR2 SVGAGI (reference sequence). The CDR3 is 14 amino acids. CDR3 loop: CASSGGAGNQPQHF. The DNA of the CDR3 is TGTGCCAGTTCAGGGGGCGCCGGCAATCAGCCCCAGCATTTT.

The chain couples TRBV7-9 to TRBJ2-1, with D perhaps matching TRBD2 (5 bases). There are 17 residues in the CDR3. Germline V gives CDR1 SEHNR, CDR2 FQNEAQ (reference sequence). V gave up 7 bases and J gave up 2 bases, with 21 bases separating them. The CDR3 bases are TGTGCCAGCAAGGGAAACCGGGCGGGTGACGCCTACAATGAGCAGTTCTTC. It yields the protein CASKGNRAGDAYNEQFF.

The rearrangement joins TRBV30 to TRBJ2-1; the D gene is possibly TRBD2 (7 bases). This CDR3 has 14 residues. Germline V gene lookup returns CDR1 GTSNPN and CDR2 SVGIG (reference sequence). Trimming left V 3 bases short and J 6 bases short, with 15 bases between. The CDR3 region is CAWRVVGGGNEQFF. The CDR3 bases are TGTGCCTGGAGGGTGGTGGGAGGGGGCAATGAGCAGTTCTTC.

The rearrangement joins TRBV28 to TRBJ1-2, with D possibly matching TRBD1 (5 bases). The CDR3 loop spans 17 amino acids. V shed 3 bases and J shed 2 bases, with 19 bases lying between them. Germline assignment: CDR1 MDHEN and CDR2 SYDVKM. CDR3 sequence: CASSFPRGSGGNYGYTF. DNA of the CDR3: TGTGCCAGCAGTTTTCCGAGGGGATCGGGGGGAAACTATGGCTACACCTTC.

J is TRBJ1-3 and V is TRBV4-1; D is undetermined. Germline CDR1 MGHRA, CDR2 YSYEKL. Trimming shortened V by 1 base and J by 0 bases, and 10 bases separated the two germline ends. This CDR3 is built from 16 residues. CDR3 protein: CASSQGRASSGNTIYF. The CDR3 DNA follows: TGCGCCAGCAGCCAAGGGCGGGCAAGCTCTGGAAACACCATATATTTT.

This clone was recorded once. The chain carries TRBV9 and TRBJ1-1; the match to TRBD1 covers 9 bases. V shed 4 bases, J shed 0 bases, and the junction held 7 bases outside the gene matches. CDR3 length: 16 amino acids. In germline, CDR1 is SGDLS, CDR2 YYNGEE. This CDR3 is CASSPRQGVMNTEAFF. In nucleotides, the CDR3 is TGTGCCAGCAGCCCTCGACAGGGGGTGATGAACACTGAAGCTTTCTTT.

This chain connects TRBV28 to TRBJ1-2; D gene unclear. The CDR3 spans 16 residues. V gave up 5 bases and J gave up 0 bases, with 16 bases separating them. Germline-derived CDR1 and CDR2 are MDHEN and SYDVKM. The CDR3, as DNA: TGTGCCAGCAGTCCCTCGGGGATTTCTACTAACTATGGCTACACCTTC. This encodes CASSPSGISTNYGYTF.

CDR3 sequence: CASSQQGVGGYTF. CDR3 sequence (DNA): TGCGCCAGCAGTCAACAGGGGGTAGGTGGCTACACCTTC. The rearrangement links TRBV5-1 to TRBJ1-2; 8 positions match TRBD1. With 5 bases clipped from V and 7 bases from J, the junction kept 7 bases outside the gene matches. Germline V lookup: CDR1 SGHRS, CDR2 YFSETQ. The length of the CDR3 is 13 residues.

The V and J genes are TRBV7-2 and TRBJ1-1; D gene unclear. Germline lookup yields CDR1 SGHTA and CDR2 FQGNSA. The germline V and J ends were trimmed by 6 bases and 5 bases, with 13 bases remaining between them. The CDR3 has 13 residues. This chain's CDR3 is CASRRKTETEAFF. As DNA, the CDR3 is TGTGCCAGCAGGCGAAAGACGGAGACTGAAGCTTTCTTT.

The rearrangement joins TRBV11-3 to TRBJ1-4; D gene ambiguous. The ends were cut back, 5 bases at V and 4 bases at J, with 11 bases in the middle. The CDR3 is made up of 14 amino acids. The germline V gene has CDR1 SGHNT and CDR2 YENEEA. The DNA for the CDR3 is TGTGCCAGCAGCCAAAGACTCATTAATGAAAAACTGTTTTTT. Encoded protein: CASSQRLINEKLFF.

This clone was recorded only once. The rearrangement joins TRBV27 to TRBJ2-7; D perhaps matches TRBD2 (5 bases). Germline V gene data show CDR1 as MNHEY and CDR2 as SMNVEV (reference sequence). V was shortened by 4 bases and J by 2 bases, with 15 bases between the two germline ends. This CDR3 has 15 amino acids. CDR3 amino acids: CASSSSAEAPYEQYF. CDR3 nucleotides: TGTGCCAGCAGTTCCTCAGCGGAGGCACCCTACGAGCAGTACTTC.

This clone has only one observation. This rearrangement joins TRBV4-3 to TRBJ1-2; D perhaps matches TRBD1 (6 bases). The germline V and J ends were trimmed by 0 bases and 5 bases, with 10 bases remaining between them. CDR3 length equals 14 residues. Germline V gene data show CDR1 as LGHNA and CDR2 as YSLEER. The CDR3 loop is CASSQERTAYGYTF. CDR3 in DNA: TGCGCCAGCAGCCAAGAGAGGACAGCTTATGGCTACACCTTC.

The chain's CDR3 is CASSAGVANEKLFF. CDR3 nucleotide sequence: TGCGCCAGCAGCGCAGGGGTGGCTAATGAAAAACTGTTTTTT. This chain uses TRBV5-1 with TRBJ1-4; tentative D call: TRBD1 (6 bases). Deletions cut 4 bases from V and 3 bases from J, with 10 bases between. CDR3 size: 14 residues. The germline V gene encodes CDR1 SGHRS and CDR2 YFSETQ. The full variable domain, rest sourced from reference TRBV5-1 and TRBJ1-4, is KAGVTQTPRYLIKTRGQQVTLSCSPISGHRSVSWYQQTPGQGLQFLFEYFSETQRNKGNFPGRFSGRQFSNSRSEMNVSTLELGDSALYLCASSAGVANEKLFFGSGTQLSVL.